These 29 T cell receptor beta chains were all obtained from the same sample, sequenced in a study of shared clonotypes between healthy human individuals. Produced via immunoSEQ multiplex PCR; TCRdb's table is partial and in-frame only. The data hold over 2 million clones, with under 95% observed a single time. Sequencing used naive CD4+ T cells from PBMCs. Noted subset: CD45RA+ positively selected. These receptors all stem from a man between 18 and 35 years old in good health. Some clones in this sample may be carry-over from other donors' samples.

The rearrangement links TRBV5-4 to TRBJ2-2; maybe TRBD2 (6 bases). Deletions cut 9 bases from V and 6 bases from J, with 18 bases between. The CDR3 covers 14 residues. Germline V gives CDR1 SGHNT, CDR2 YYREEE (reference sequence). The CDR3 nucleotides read TGTGCCACCCGACAGTTATCGGGGGCCGGGGAGCTGTTTTTT. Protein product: CATRQLSGAGELFF.

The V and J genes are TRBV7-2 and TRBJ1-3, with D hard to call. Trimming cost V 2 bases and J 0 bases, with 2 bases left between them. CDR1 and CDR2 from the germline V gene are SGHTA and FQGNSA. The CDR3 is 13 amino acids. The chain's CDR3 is CASSLNSGNTIYF. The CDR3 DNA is TGTGCCAGCAGCTTAAACTCTGGAAACACCATATATTTT.

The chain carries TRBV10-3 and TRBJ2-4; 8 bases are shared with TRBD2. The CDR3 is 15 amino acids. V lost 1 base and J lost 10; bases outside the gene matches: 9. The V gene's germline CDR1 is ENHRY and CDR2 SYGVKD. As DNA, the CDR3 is TGTGCCATCAGTGAGTTGGGTAGCGGGAACTCTATTCAGTACTTC. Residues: CAISELGSGNSIQYF.

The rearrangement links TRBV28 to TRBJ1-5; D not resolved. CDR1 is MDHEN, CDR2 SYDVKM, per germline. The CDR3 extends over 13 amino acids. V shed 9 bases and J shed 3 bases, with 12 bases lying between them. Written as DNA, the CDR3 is TGTGCCAGTCTCGCCGGACTCAATCAGCCCCAGCATTTT. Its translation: CASLAGLNQPQHF.

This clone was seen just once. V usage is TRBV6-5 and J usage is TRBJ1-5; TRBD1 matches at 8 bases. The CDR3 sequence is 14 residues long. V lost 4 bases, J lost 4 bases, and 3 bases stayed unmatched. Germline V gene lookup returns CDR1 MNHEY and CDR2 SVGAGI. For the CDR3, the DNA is TGTGCCAGCAGTTTCCAGGGGGCTAATCAGCCCCAGCATTTT. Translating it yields CASSFQGANQPQHF.

This CDR3 is CASSLGAGRNTEAFF. In DNA, the CDR3 is TGTGCCAGCAGCTTAGGGGCGGGGAGGAACACTGAAGCTTTCTTT. The chain uses TRBV5-5 and TRBJ1-1; tentatively, D is TRBD1 (5 bases). The CDR3 is made up of 15 amino acids. The germline V gene has CDR1 SGHKS and CDR2 YYEKEE (reference sequence). V was trimmed by 2 bases and J by 1 base, leaving 12 bases between them.

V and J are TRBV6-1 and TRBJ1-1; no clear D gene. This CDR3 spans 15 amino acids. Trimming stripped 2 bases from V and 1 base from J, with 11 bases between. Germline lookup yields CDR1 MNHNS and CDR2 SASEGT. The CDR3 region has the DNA TGTGCCAGCAGTGAACGGTATGGGAGGAACACTGAAGCTTTCTTT. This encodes CASSERYGRNTEAFF.

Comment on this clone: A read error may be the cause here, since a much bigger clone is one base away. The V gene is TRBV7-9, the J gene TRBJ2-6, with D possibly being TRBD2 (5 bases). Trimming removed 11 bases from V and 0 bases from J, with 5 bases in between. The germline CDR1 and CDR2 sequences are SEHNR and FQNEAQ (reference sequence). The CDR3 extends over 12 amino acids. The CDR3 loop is CAGSSGANVLTF. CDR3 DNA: TGTGCCGGGAGCTCTGGGGCCAACGTCCTGACTTTC.

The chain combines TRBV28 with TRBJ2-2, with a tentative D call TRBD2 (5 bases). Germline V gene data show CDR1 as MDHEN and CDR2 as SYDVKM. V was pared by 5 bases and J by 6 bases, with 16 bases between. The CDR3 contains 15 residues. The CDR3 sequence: CASSPWTGTPGELFF. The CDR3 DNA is TGTGCCAGCAGTCCGTGGACTGGAACGCCCGGGGAGCTGTTTTTT.

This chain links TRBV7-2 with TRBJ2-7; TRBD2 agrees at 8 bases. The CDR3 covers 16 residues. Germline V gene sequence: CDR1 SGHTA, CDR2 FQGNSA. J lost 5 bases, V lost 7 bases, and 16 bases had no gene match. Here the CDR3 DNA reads TGTGCCAGCACCGGGGGGGGCGGGAGATTCCCCCACGAGCAGTACTTC. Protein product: CASTGGGGRFPHEQYF.

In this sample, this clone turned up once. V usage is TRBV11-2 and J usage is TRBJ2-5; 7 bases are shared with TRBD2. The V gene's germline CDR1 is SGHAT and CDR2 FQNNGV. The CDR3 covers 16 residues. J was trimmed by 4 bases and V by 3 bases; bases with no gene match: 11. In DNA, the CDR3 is TGTGCCAGCAGCTTTGGATTGAGCGGGATTTTAGAGACCCAGTACTTC. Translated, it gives CASSFGLSGILETQYF.

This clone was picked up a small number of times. CDR3 protein: CATRRGVTNEKLFF. The CDR3 bases are TGTGCCACCAGACGGGGGGTCACTAATGAAAAACTGTTTTTT. This sequence joins TRBV2 and TRBJ1-4; weak D call: TRBD1 (5 bases). V shed 10 bases and J shed 2 bases, with 14 bases lying between them. This CDR3 spans 14 amino acids. The germline gives CDR1 SNHLY, CDR2 FYNNEI.

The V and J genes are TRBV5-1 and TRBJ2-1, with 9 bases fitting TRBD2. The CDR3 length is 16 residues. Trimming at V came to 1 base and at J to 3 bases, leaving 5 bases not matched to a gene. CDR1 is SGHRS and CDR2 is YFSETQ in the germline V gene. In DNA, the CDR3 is TGCGCCAGCAGCTTGATAAGCGGGAGGAGCTACAATGAGCAGTTCTTC. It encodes CASSLISGRSYNEQFF.

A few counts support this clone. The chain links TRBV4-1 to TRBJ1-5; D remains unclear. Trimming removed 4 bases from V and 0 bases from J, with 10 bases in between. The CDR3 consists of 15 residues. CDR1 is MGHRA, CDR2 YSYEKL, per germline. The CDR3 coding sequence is TGCGCCAGCAGCCTTGCAGGCGCTAGCAATCAGCCCCAGCATTTT. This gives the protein CASSLAGASNQPQHF.

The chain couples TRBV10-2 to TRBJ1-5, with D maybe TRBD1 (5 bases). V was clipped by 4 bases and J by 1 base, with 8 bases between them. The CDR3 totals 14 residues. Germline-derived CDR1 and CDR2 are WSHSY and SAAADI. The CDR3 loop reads CASSGDGSNQPQHF. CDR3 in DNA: TGCGCCAGCAGTGGGGACGGGAGCAATCAGCCCCAGCATTTT.

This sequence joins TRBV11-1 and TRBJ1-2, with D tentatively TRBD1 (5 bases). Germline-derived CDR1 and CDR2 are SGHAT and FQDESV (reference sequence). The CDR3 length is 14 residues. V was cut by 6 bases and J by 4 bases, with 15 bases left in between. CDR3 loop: CASSQDRGGYGYTF. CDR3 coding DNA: TGTGCCAGCAGTCAAGACCGGGGGGGCTATGGCTACACCTTC.

The CDR3 DNA follows: TGCGCCAGCAGTTCCGACAGGGCGTACACCGGGGAGCTGTTTTTT. This sequence encodes CASSSDRAYTGELFF. The chain carries TRBV5-1 and TRBJ2-2; the match to TRBD1 covers 7 bases. This CDR3 has 15 residues. After removal of 5 bases from V and 3 bases from J, the junction contained 7 bases not matched to a gene. Looked up from germline, CDR1 is SGHRS and CDR2 is YFSETQ. The whole variable domain, filled in from reference TRBV5-1 and TRBJ2-2, reads KAGVTQTPRYLIKTRGQQVTLSCSPISGHRSVSWYQQTPGQGLQFLFEYFSETQRNKGNFPGRFSGRQFSNSRSEMNVSTLELGDSALYLCASSSDRAYTGELFFGEGSRLTVL.

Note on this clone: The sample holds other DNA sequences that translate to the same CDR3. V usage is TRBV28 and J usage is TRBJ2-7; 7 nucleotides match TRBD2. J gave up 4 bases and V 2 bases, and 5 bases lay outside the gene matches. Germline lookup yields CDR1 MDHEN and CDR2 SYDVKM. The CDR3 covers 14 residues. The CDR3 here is CASSLAGVTYEQYF. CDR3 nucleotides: TGTGCCAGCAGTTTAGCGGGAGTGACATACGAGCAGTACTTC.

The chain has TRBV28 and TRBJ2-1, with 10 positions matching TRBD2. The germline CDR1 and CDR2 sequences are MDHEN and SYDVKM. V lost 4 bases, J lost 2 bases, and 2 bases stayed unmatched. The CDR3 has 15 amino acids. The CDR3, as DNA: TGTGCCAGCAGTTACAGCGGGGGGGCCTACAATGAGCAGTTCTTC. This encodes CASSYSGGAYNEQFF. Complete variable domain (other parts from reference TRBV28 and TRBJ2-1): DVKVTQSSRYLVKRTGEKVFLECVQDMDHENMFWYRQDPGLGLRLIYFSYDVKMKEKGDIPEGYSVSREKKERFSLILESASTNQTSMYLCASSYSGGAYNEQFFGPGTRLTVL.

CDR3 sequence reads: CATSRDRGRLMNTEAFF. The CDR3 DNA is TGTGCCACCAGCAGAGATCGGGGGCGGTTAATGAACACTGAAGCTTTCTTT. The chain recombines TRBV15 with TRBJ1-1; TRBD1 might be the D (6 bases). Trimming cost V 0 bases and J 0 bases, with 14 bases left between them. CDR3 size: 17 residues. CDR1 is LNHNV and CDR2 is YYDKDF in the germline V gene (reference sequence).

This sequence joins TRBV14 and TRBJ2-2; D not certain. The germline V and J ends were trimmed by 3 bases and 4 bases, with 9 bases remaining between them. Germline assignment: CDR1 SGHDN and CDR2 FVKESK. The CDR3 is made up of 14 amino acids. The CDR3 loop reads CASSQTFTTGELFF. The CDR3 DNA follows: TGTGCCAGCAGCCAGACTTTTACCACCGGGGAGCTGTTTTTT.

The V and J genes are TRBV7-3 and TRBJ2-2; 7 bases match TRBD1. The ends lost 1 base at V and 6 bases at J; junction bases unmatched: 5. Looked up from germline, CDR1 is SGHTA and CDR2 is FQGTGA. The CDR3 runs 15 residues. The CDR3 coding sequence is TGTGCCAGCAGCTTAAAACAGGGGTTTGCCGGGGAGCTGTTTTTT. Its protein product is CASSLKQGFAGELFF. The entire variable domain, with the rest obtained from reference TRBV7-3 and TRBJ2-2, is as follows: GAGVSQTPSNKVTEKGKYVELRCDPISGHTALYWYRQSLGQGPEFLIYFQGTGAADDSGLPNDRFFAVRPEGSVSTLKIQRTERGDSAVYLCASSLKQGFAGELFFGEGSRLTVL.

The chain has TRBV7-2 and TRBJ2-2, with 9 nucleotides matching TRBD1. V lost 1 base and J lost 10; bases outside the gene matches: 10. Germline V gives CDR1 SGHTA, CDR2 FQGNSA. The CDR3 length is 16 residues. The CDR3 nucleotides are TGTGCCAGCAGCTTAGTTGGGACAGGGTCCCTCGCGGAGCTGTTTTTT. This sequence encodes CASSLVGTGSLAELFF.

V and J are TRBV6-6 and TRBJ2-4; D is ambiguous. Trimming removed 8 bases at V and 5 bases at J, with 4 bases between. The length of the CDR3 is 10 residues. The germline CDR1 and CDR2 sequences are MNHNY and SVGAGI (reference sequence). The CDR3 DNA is TGTGCCAGCGGGGAAAACATTCAGTACTTC. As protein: CASGENIQYF.

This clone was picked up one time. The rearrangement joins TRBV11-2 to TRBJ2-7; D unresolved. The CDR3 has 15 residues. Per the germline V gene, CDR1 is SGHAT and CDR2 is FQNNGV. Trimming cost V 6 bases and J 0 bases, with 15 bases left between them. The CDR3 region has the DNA TGTGCCAGCAGAAGCATTCGGAACAGCTCCTACGAGCAGTACTTC. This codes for CASRSIRNSSYEQYF.

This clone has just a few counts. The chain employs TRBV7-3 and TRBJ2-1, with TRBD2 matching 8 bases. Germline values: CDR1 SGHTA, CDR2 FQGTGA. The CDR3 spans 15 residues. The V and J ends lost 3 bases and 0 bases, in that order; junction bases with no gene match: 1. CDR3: CASSFSGNSYNEQFF. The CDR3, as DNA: TGTGCCAGCAGCTTTAGCGGGAACTCCTACAATGAGCAGTTCTTC.

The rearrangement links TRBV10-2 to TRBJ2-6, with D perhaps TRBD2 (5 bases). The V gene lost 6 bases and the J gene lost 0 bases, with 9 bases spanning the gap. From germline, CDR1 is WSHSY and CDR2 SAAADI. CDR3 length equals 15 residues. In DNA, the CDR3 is TGCGCCAGCAGGTCGCGGGTCTCTGGGGCCAACGTCCTGACTTTC. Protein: CASRSRVSGANVLTF.

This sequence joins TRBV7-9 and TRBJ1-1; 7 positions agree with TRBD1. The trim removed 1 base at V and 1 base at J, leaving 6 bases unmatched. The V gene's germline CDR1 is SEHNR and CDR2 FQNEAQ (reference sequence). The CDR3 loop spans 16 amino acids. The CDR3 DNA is TGTGCCAGCAGCTTAGAGGGGCGGACAGGGAACACTGAAGCTTTCTTT. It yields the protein CASSLEGRTGNTEAFF.

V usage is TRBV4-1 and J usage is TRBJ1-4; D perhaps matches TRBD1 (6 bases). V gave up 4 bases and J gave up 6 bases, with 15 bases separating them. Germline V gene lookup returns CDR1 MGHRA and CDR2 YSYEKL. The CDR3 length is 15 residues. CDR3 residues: CASSRKTGTDEKLFF. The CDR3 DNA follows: TGCGCCAGCAGCCGAAAAACAGGGACCGATGAAAAACTGTTTTTT.